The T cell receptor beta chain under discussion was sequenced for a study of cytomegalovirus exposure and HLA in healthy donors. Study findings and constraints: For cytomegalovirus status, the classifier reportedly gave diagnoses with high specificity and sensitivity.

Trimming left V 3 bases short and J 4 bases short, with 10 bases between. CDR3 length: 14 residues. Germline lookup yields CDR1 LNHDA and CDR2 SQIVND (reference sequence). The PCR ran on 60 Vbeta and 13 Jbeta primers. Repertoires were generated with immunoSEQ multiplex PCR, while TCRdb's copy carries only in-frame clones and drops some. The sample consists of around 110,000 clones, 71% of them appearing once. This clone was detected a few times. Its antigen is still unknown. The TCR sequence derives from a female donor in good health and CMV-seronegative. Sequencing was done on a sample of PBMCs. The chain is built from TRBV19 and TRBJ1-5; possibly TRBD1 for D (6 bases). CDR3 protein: CASSMAQGNQPQHF. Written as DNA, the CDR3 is TGTGCCAGTAGTATGGCTCAGGGGAATCAGCCCCAGCATTTT.